This TCR beta chain was recovered during a study of OX40 agonist ivuxolimab in advanced cancers. Study in general: The patients received ivuxolimab by intravenous route every 2 weeks at 0.01 to 10 mg/kg. Checkpoint inhibitors had been given previously to around 38% of patients. Findings of the study overall: On average, CD8+ T cells had more expanded clones than CD4+.

In regard to this clone: Its target is not known.

TCRdb's table, derived via immunoSEQ multiplex PCR, lists solely in-frame clones and lacks some. The data show about 82,000 clones, more than 85% seen once. Trimming took 1 base from V and 0 from J; bases not matched to a gene: 6. Looked up from germline, CDR1 is SGHTA and CDR2 is FQGTGA. This CDR3 region has 18 residues. The sequence was collected from an adult with an advanced solid tumor such as melanoma, head and neck, liver or kidney cancer. The specimen comprised CD4+ or CD8+ T cells sorted from blood, sampled in a trial of the OX40 agonist ivuxolimab. The chain joins TRBV7-3 to TRBJ2-3, with 11 bases lining up with TRBD2. The CDR3 DNA is TGTGCCAGCAGCTTAAAAGAGCTAGCGGGAGGTAGCACAGATACGCAGTATTTT. As protein: CASSLKELAGGSTDTQYF.